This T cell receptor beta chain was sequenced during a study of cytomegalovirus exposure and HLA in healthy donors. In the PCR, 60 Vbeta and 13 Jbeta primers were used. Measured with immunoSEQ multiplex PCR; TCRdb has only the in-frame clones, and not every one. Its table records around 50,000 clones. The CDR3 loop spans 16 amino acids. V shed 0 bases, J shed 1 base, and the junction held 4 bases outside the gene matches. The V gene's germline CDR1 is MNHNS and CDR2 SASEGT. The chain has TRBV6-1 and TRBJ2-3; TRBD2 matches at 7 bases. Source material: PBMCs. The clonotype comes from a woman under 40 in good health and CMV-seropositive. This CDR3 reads CASSEAFGGGTDTQYF. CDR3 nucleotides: TGTGCCAGCAGTGAAGCGTTTGGGGGGGGCACAGATACGCAGTATTTT.